These 28 T cell receptor beta chains came from one sample sequenced in a study of beta chain features in type 1 diabetes (dated by TCRdb to between 2018 and 2020). Receptor amplification or capture employed the immunoSEQ multiplex PCR assay. The High Capacity cDNA Reverse Transcription Kit was used to reverse transcribe all of the isolated RNA, meaning that expressed TCRB transcripts were what got sequenced. The table comes from immuneACCESS by way of TCRdb, which keeps in-frame sequences with V and J called. Part of the clones is missing from these tables; in studies checked, under half for an unresolved V gene and the rest for unknown reasons. The sample table lists 300,000 to 400,000 clones, 8% of them with a count of one. Of the sample, less than 0.45% falls within the top ten clones. Sequencing was done on a sample of central memory CD4+ T cells from blood. The receptors come from a woman aged 18-35 years in good health.

This rearrangement joins TRBV7-9 to TRBJ2-3, with 11 bases that match TRBD2. The CDR3 has 15 amino acids. CDR1 is SEHNR, CDR2 FQNEAQ, per germline (reference sequence). V gave up 5 bases and J gave up 3 bases; unmatched junction bases: 4. CDR3 residues: CASSPRLAGTDTQYF. CDR3 DNA sequence: TGTGCCAGCAGCCCACGACTAGCGGGAACAGATACGCAGTATTTT.

This clone showed up many times. This rearrangement joins TRBV7-9 to TRBJ2-1; 7 bases agree with TRBD2. The CDR3 totals 11 residues. After removal of 9 bases from V and 10 bases from J, the junction contained 6 bases not matched to a gene. Germline V CDR1 and CDR2: SEHNR, FQNEAQ (reference sequence). This CDR3 reads CASTAGVEQFF. For the CDR3, the DNA is TGTGCCAGTACCGCGGGAGTGGAGCAGTTCTTC.

This clone appeared a few times. Likely a read error: the CDR3 ends without its conserved phenylalanine or tryptophan. The DNA is left out, because the CDR3 cannot be placed on it with certainty; the CDR3 is given as TCRdb lists it. The genes are TRBV6-6 and TRBJ1-1. The CDR3 is 12 residues long, ends included. Per germline, CDR1 MNHNY and CDR2 SVGAGI (reference sequence). This chain's CDR3 is CASSYAAQPAVI.

This rearrangement joins TRBV28 to TRBJ2-7; 9 bases fit TRBD2. The J segment lost 9 bases and the V segment lost 4 bases, leaving 13 bases of the junction unmatched. CDR1 is MDHEN and CDR2 is SYDVKM in the germline V gene. This CDR3 is 15 amino acids long. CDR3 residues: CASSYSSSGTPGQYF. The CDR3 nucleotides read TGTGCCAGCAGTTACTCCTCTAGCGGGACGCCTGGGCAGTACTTC.

The V call is TRBV2, the J call TRBJ1-3; unclear D gene. Germline CDR1 SNHLY, CDR2 FYNNEI. The CDR3 totals 15 residues. The V end was cut by 6 bases, the J end by 4 bases, with 16 bases between. Here the CDR3 DNA reads TGTGCCAGCAGGCGGGAACCTCTGATGGGAAACACCATATATTTT. It yields the protein CASRREPLMGNTIYF.

The chain employs TRBV5-1 and TRBJ2-7; D perhaps matches TRBD2 (6 bases). In germline, CDR1 is SGHRS, CDR2 YFSETQ. The CDR3 totals 14 residues. Trimming took off 4 bases at V and 6 bases at J, with 17 bases between the two ends. The CDR3, as DNA: TGCGCCAGCAGCCTAAGACTAGAAGGGGCCGAGCAGTACTTC. Residues: CASSLRLEGAEQYF.

This clone has at least ten counts. The rearrangement uses TRBV7-9 and TRBJ2-3; 7 bases agree with TRBD2. This CDR3 has 15 residues. V lost 5 bases to trimming and J lost 4 bases; unmatched junction nucleotides: 9. Germline CDR1 SEHNR, CDR2 FQNEAQ (reference sequence). In nucleotides, the CDR3 is TGTGCCAGCAGCCGAAAGCGGGACGGAGCAGATACGCAGTATTTT. Protein product: CASSRKRDGADTQYF.

This CDR3 reads CASSLGLAVFEETQYF. In DNA form, the CDR3 reads TGCGCCAGCAGCTTGGGACTAGCGGTTTTCGAGGAGACCCAGTACTTC. The chain joins TRBV5-1 to TRBJ2-5; TRBD2 matches 9 bases. CDR3 length equals 16 residues. From germline, CDR1 is SGHRS and CDR2 YFSETQ. Trimming took 0 bases from V and 5 from J; bases not matched to a gene: 8.

This clone was counted a few times. This chain joins TRBV28 and TRBJ2-4; 8 bases are a match to TRBD1. Trimming removed 5 bases from V and 3 bases from J; junction bases left unmatched: 6. There are 15 residues in the CDR3. Looked up from germline, CDR1 is MDHEN and CDR2 is SYDVKM. The CDR3 DNA reads TGTGCCAGCAGTCCGGGACAGGTTTACAAAAACATTCAGTACTTC. This sequence encodes CASSPGQVYKNIQYF.

The chain has TRBV19 and TRBJ2-1; 9 nucleotides match TRBD2. Germline V CDR1 and CDR2: LNHDA, SQIVND (reference sequence). The CDR3 contains 16 residues. The trim removed 6 bases at V and 8 bases at J, leaving 14 bases unmatched. The CDR3 spells CASSDLLAGQIYEQFF. CDR3 DNA sequence: TGTGCCAGTAGCGACCTCCTAGCGGGACAAATCTATGAGCAGTTCTTC.

This chain links TRBV14 with TRBJ2-5; 15 nucleotides match TRBD2. This CDR3 region has 16 residues. Germline-derived CDR1 and CDR2 are SGHDN and FVKESK. V trimming: 4 bases; J trimming: 6 bases; junction bases outside the gene matches: 6. In DNA form, the CDR3 reads TGTGCCAGCAGCCCGGGGACTAGCGGGAGGATGAAGACCCAGTACTTC. This sequence encodes CASSPGTSGRMKTQYF.

The rearrangement uses TRBV12-2 and TRBJ2-7; TRBD2, as called in the table, went unchecked against the DNA. TRBV12-2 is noted as a pseudogene. CDR3 length: 18 residues. The CDR3 DNA reads TGTGCAAGTCGCTTAGGACCCGCGGCTAGCGGGAGGGCGGGAGAGCAGTACTTC. Translating gives CASRLGPAASGRAGEQYF.

This chain uses TRBV5-5 with TRBJ2-7; 7 bases map to TRBD2. This CDR3 has 14 amino acids. From germline, CDR1 is SGHKS and CDR2 YYEKEE (reference sequence). With 2 bases clipped from V and 4 bases from J, the junction kept 6 bases outside the gene matches. For the CDR3, the DNA is TGTGCCAGCAGCTTTCAGGGAGGGATTTACGAGCAGTACTTC. It codes for CASSFQGGIYEQYF.

A few counts support this clone. The genes are TRBV6-5 and TRBJ2-7; D may be TRBD2 (6 bases). CDR3 size: 15 residues. V was clipped by 0 bases and J by 4 bases, with 13 bases between them. Germline lookup yields CDR1 MNHEY and CDR2 SVGAGI. The CDR3: CASSYSGRRGYEQYF. For the CDR3, the DNA is TGTGCCAGCAGTTACTCAGGCAGGCGGGGATACGAGCAGTACTTC.

This clone was seen a few times. The V and J genes are TRBV7-9 and TRBJ1-1; 8 bases are shared with TRBD1. Germline loops: CDR1 SEHNR, CDR2 FQNEAQ (reference sequence). V shed 11 bases, J shed 5 bases, and the junction held 16 bases outside the gene matches. The CDR3 has 15 amino acids. The CDR3 loop is CAGTGQVVKTTEAFF. The CDR3 DNA follows: TGTGCCGGAACGGGACAGGTCGTAAAGACGACTGAAGCTTTCTTT.

This clone showed up just a few times. V is TRBV21-1 and J is TRBJ2-7; the DNA was not used to check the table's D call, TRBD1. TRBV21-1 is designated a pseudogene. The CDR3 has 16 amino acids. CDR3 bases: TGTGCCAGCAGCAAACCGGTAGCAGGGGAAGCCTACGAGCAGTACTTC. Translated, it gives CASSKPVAGEAYEQYF.

V is TRBV7-9 and J is TRBJ2-2; possibly TRBD1 or TRBD2 for D (6 bases each). Germline V gene sequence: CDR1 SEHNR, CDR2 FQNEAQ (reference sequence). The CDR3 consists of 11 residues. V dropped 5 bases and J dropped 12 bases, with 10 bases sitting between them. The CDR3 loop reads CASSGGGKLFF. The CDR3 nucleotides read TGTGCCAGCAGCGGAGGGGGGAAGCTGTTTTTT.

This clone has more than one count but fewer than ten. The chain employs TRBV27 and TRBJ1-2; the match to TRBD1 covers 7 bases. CDR3 length: 14 residues. Germline V gives CDR1 MNHEY, CDR2 SMNVEV (reference sequence). The ends lost 5 bases at V and 5 bases at J; junction bases unmatched: 8. DNA of the CDR3: TGTGCCAGCAGTCCACGGACAGGCCGTTATGGCTACACCTTC. It is translated as CASSPRTGRYGYTF.

The chain uses TRBV7-2 and TRBJ1-5, with a tentative D call TRBD1 (6 bases). Trimming cost V 1 base and J 7 bases, with 11 bases left between them. CDR1 is SGHTA and CDR2 is FQGNSA in the germline V gene. The CDR3 covers 14 residues. In DNA, the CDR3 is TGTGCCAGCAGCTTAGTCAGGGGATGGCAGCCCCAGCATTTT. Its protein product is CASSLVRGWQPQHF.

The V call is TRBV6-1, the J call TRBJ2-7; 9 nucleotides agree with TRBD2. J lost 5 bases, V lost 6 bases, and 8 bases had no gene match. The CDR3 covers 14 residues. Germline CDR1 is MNHNS and CDR2 is SASEGT. In DNA form, the CDR3 reads TGTGCCAGCAGGGATAGCGGGAGACGGGACGAGCAGTACTTC. Translated, it gives CASRDSGRRDEQYF.

The chain carries TRBV11-1 and TRBJ1-1, with D possibly matching TRBD1 (5 bases). V was cut by 6 bases and J by 1 base, with 21 bases left in between. CDR1 and CDR2 (germline): SGHAT, FQDESV (reference sequence). The CDR3 has 17 amino acids. The CDR3 DNA is TGTGCCAGCAGTCGACAGCAAGCGGGGCACCAGAACACTGAAGCTTTCTTT. Amino acid sequence: CASSRQQAGHQNTEAFF. Drawing the rest from reference TRBV11-1 and TRBJ1-1, the complete variable domain is EAEVAQSPRYKITEKSQAVAFWCDPISGHATLYWYRQILGQGPELLVQFQDESVVDDSQLPKDRFSAERLKGVDSTLKIQPAELGDSAMYLCASSRQQAGHQNTEAFFGQGTRLTVV.

The chain uses TRBV19 and TRBJ2-1; 8 bases are shared with TRBD2. J lost 8 bases, V lost 4 bases, and 7 bases had no gene match. CDR3 length: 14 residues. CDR1 and CDR2 from the germline V gene are LNHDA and SQIVND (reference sequence). CDR3 amino acids: CASSKGLVEDEQFF. DNA of the CDR3: TGTGCCAGTAGTAAGGGACTAGTCGAGGATGAGCAGTTCTTC. Full variable domain (remainder filled in from reference TRBV19 and TRBJ2-1): DGGITQSPKYLFRKEGQNVTLSCEQNLNHDAMYWYRQDPGQGLRLIYYSQIVNDFQKGDIAEGYSVSREKKESFPLTVTSAQKNPTAFYLCASSKGLVEDEQFFGPGTRLTVL.

This clone was seen a handful of times. V and J are TRBV7-2 and TRBJ2-1; perhaps D is TRBD1 or TRBD2 (7 bases each). V was cut by 6 bases and J by 8 bases, with 20 bases left in between. Germline V gene lookup returns CDR1 SGHTA and CDR2 FQGNSA. The CDR3 has 15 amino acids. This CDR3 is CASRSPGEGAYEQFF. The CDR3 bases are TGTGCCAGCAGAAGTCCCGGGGAGGGGGCCTATGAGCAGTTCTTC.

This clone has at least ten counts. The chain links TRBV28 to TRBJ2-1, with a possible D match to TRBD2 (5 bases). The V end was cut by 2 bases, the J end by 4 bases, with 15 bases between. Germline-derived CDR1 and CDR2 are MDHEN and SYDVKM. CDR3 size: 16 residues. CDR3 sequence reads: CASSLGSSSRYNEQFF. The CDR3 DNA reads TGTGCCAGCAGTTTAGGATCTAGCTCAAGGTACAATGAGCAGTTCTTC.

This clone was observed many times. The J gene is TRBJ2-6, the V gene TRBV7-2, with D unclear. V was shortened by 1 base and J by 0 bases, with 10 bases between the two germline ends. CDR3 length: 17 residues. Germline values: CDR1 SGHTA, CDR2 FQGNSA. CDR3 DNA: TGTGCCAGCAGCTTAGTTGCAGGTCGCTCTGGGGCCAACGTCCTGACTTTC. Encoded protein: CASSLVAGRSGANVLTF.

This clone was seen only a few times. The rearrangement links TRBV5-1 to TRBJ2-7, with D tentatively TRBD1 (6 bases). This CDR3 has 14 residues. The germline V gene has CDR1 SGHRS and CDR2 YFSETQ. V lost 2 bases, J lost 6 bases, and 15 bases lay in between. The CDR3 protein is CASSFNTGFGEQYF. For the CDR3, the DNA is TGCGCCAGCAGCTTCAACACAGGGTTTGGCGAGCAGTACTTC.

The gene calls are TRBV27 and TRBJ2-7; D tentatively reads TRBD1 or TRBD2 (6 bases each). The CDR3 has 16 amino acids. Trimming took off 6 bases at V and 5 bases at J, with 23 bases between the two ends. Germline V gene data show CDR1 as MNHEY and CDR2 as SMNVEV (reference sequence). In DNA, the CDR3 is TGTGCCAGCAGGACCACGTTCCGGTGGGGGGCCCACGAGCAGTACTTC. Translating it yields CASRTTFRWGAHEQYF.

This clone has a count of ten or more. The CDR3 spells CASSSDTQYF. The CDR3 DNA reads TGTGCCAGCTCATCCGATACGCAGTATTTT. The chain couples TRBV18 to TRBJ2-3, with D uncertain. Germline CDR1 reads KGHSH; CDR2 reads LQKENI. Trimming left V 5 bases short and J 6 bases short, with 3 bases between. The CDR3 runs 10 residues.